The next 20 T cell receptor beta chains were all read from a single sample in a study of T cells in Graves' hyperthyroidism and ophthalmopathy. Regions amplified from RNA transcripts were the TCR beta CDR3 regions. During a first-round RT-PCR of the TCR CDR3, the HTBI primer set was used. TCRdb ran MiXCR on the multiplex PCR reads and lists one entry per CDR3 protein. The repertoire holds nearly 750,000 distinct CDR3 sequences, with approximately 36% as singletons. Material for sequencing was blood. The receptors derive from a woman in her forties with Graves' hyperthyroidism.

On this clonotype: At one end, the junction sequence differs from germline, possibly due to a read error. The rearrangement uses TRBV10-2 and TRBJ1-1; D gene unclear. This CDR3 has 15 residues. In germline, CDR1 is WSHSY, CDR2 SAAADI. CDR3 sequence reads: CASIVETRTVTEAFF. CDR3 DNA sequence: TGTGCCAGCATTGTCGAAACGCGAACCGTCACTGAAGCTTTCTTT.

This clonotype was counted ten times or more. V is TRBV12-3 or TRBV12-4 and J is TRBJ1-6; no definite D call. This CDR3 has 12 amino acids. CDR3 sequence: CAAGKANSPLHF. The CDR3 DNA sequence: TGTGCGGCGGGTAAAGCCAATTCACCCCTCCACTTT.

The chain is built from TRBV5-6 and TRBJ2-5; 8 nucleotides align to TRBD1. V lost 1 base and J lost 2; bases outside the gene matches: 7. The CDR3 has 16 residues. Germline lookup yields CDR1 SGHDT and CDR2 YYEEEE. Here the CDR3 reads CASSLLTGADQETQYF. The DNA for the CDR3 is TGTGCCAGCAGCTTGTTGACAGGGGCGGATCAAGAGACCCAGTACTTC.

To note about this clonotype: The CDR3 carries no conserved terminal phenylalanine or tryptophan, so it likely arises from a read error. The rearrangement joins TRBV20-1 to TRBJ1-6; D remains unclear. The CDR3 is 16 amino acids. Trimming cost V 3 bases and J 7 bases, with 19 bases left between them. Germline V gives CDR1 DFQATT, CDR2 SNEGSKA (reference sequence). The CDR3, as DNA: TGCAGTGCTAGGGACCTCCTAACCGGTTGGAATTCACCCCTCCACTCT. This gives the protein CSARDLLTGWNSPLHS.

This clonotype has only a few counts. The chain recombines TRBV6-5 with TRBJ2-5, with 8 bases aligning to TRBD2. CDR1 MNHEY and CDR2 SVGAGI come from the germline V gene. Trimming removed 4 bases from V and 7 bases from J; junction bases left unmatched: 8. The CDR3 spans 14 residues. DNA of the CDR3: TGTGCCAGCAGTTTCCCGGGGGGGACGTCGACCCAGTACTTC. It is translated as CASSFPGGTSTQYF.

This clonotype was recorded many times. The chain employs TRBV7-8 and TRBJ2-2; 10 bases map to TRBD2. Germline V gene data show CDR1 as SGHVS and CDR2 as FQNEAQ. The CDR3 is made up of 17 amino acids. The ends lost 5 bases at V and 8 bases at J; junction bases unmatched: 14. CDR3 protein: CASSQGAAGGLLGELFF. The CDR3 DNA follows: TGTGCCAGCAGCCAAGGAGCAGCGGGGGGGCTCTTAGGGGAGCTGTTTTTT.

Regarding this clonotype: This may come from a read error, since a much larger clone is one base off. This chain links TRBV12-3 or TRBV12-4 with TRBJ1-5, with D possibly matching TRBD1 (5 bases). V was pared by 8 bases and J by 6 bases, with 17 bases between. The CDR3 has 14 amino acids. DNA for the CDR3: TGTGCCAGCTGGAGTGAGGGGCCTGGTCAGCCCCAGCATTTT. As protein: CASWSEGPGQPQHF.

In this sample, this clonotype turned up many times. The V call is TRBV7-9, the J call TRBJ1-1; D gene ambiguous. This CDR3 spans 11 amino acids. Trimming stripped 5 bases from V and 10 bases from J, with 11 bases between. The germline V gene has CDR1 SEHNR and CDR2 FQNEAQ (reference sequence). The CDR3, as DNA: TGTGCCAGCAGCGGTGGAGGGATAGCTTTCTTT. Encoded protein: CASSGGGIAFF.

Note on this clonotype: A much larger clone is a single base away; this may be a read error. The V call is TRBV7-2, the J call TRBJ1-5; no clear D gene. The CDR3 loop spans 14 amino acids. Per germline, CDR1 SGHTA and CDR2 FQGNSA. In DNA, the CDR3 is TGTGCCAGTAGCCGCACTTCGGTCAATCAGCCCCAGCGTTTT. Its translation is CASSRTSVNQPQRF.

The CDR3 is CSVALAGQETQYF. The CDR3 nucleotides read TGCAGCGTGGCACTAGCGGGCCAAGAGACCCAGTACTTC. This chain joins TRBV29-1 and TRBJ2-5; TRBD2 aligns across 9 bases. The CDR3 totals 13 residues. V trimming: 6 bases; J trimming: 1 base; junction bases outside the gene matches: 3. Germline assignment: CDR1 SQVTM and CDR2 ANQGSEA.

This clonotype was counted at least ten times. The chain has TRBV7-9 and TRBJ1-6, with D perhaps matching TRBD1 (6 bases). CDR1 and CDR2 from the germline V gene are SEHNR and FQNEAQ (reference sequence). This CDR3 contains 14 residues. V gave up 5 bases and J gave up 5 bases, with 10 bases separating them. CDR3 sequence: CASSPQGDNSPLHF. For the CDR3, the DNA is TGTGCCAGCAGCCCACAGGGTGATAATTCACCCCTCCACTTT.

As for this clonotype: The junction and the germline gene differ at one end; a read error may be behind it. This rearrangement joins TRBV24-1 to TRBJ2-2, with D perhaps TRBD2 (6 bases). Germline loops: CDR1 KGHDR, CDR2 SFDVKD. The CDR3 is 14 residues long. CDR3 sequence: CAISEDYRDGELFF. The CDR3 region has the DNA TGTGCCATCAGTGAGGACTACCGGGACGGGGAGCTGTTTTTT.

V gene TRBV7-9 combines with J gene TRBJ2-2; D remains ambiguous. Trimming pared 11 bases from V and 0 bases from J, leaving 13 bases between. The germline CDR1 and CDR2 sequences are SEHNR and FQNEAQ (reference sequence). This CDR3 comprises 14 residues. The CDR3 protein is CAQHWAANTGELFF. The CDR3 DNA sequence: TGTGCCCAGCACTGGGCGGCGAACACCGGGGAGCTGTTTTTT.

In its sample, this clonotype was seen many times. The rearrangement links TRBV29-1 to TRBJ1-2; D ambiguous. Trimming pared 0 bases from V and 2 bases from J, leaving 16 bases between. The CDR3 consists of 16 residues. Germline V gives CDR1 SQVTM, CDR2 ANQGSEA. The CDR3 here is CSVEDGLTRRNYGYTF. The CDR3 DNA reads TGCAGCGTTGAAGATGGGTTAACAAGGAGGAACTATGGCTACACCTTC.

About this clonotype: An end of the junction does not agree with germline; a read error may underlie this. The CDR3 DNA follows: TGCGCCAGCAGTGGTGGAGGGGCTCACAACATTGAAGCTTTCTTT. Protein sequence: CASSGGGAHNIEAFF. The chain carries TRBV10-1 and TRBJ1-1; possible D gene TRBD1, 5 bases. The CDR3 runs to 15 residues. Looked up from germline, CDR1 is WNHNN and CDR2 is SYGVQD (reference sequence).

This chain joins TRBV20-1 and TRBJ2-7, with 8 bases identical to TRBD1. CDR3 length equals 15 residues. Losses at the gene ends were 4 bases for V and 3 bases for J; bases not matched to a gene: 11. CDR1 and CDR2 (germline): DFQATT, SNEGSKA (reference sequence). The CDR3 reads CSANPPGQADYEQYF. CDR3 nucleotides: TGCAGTGCTAACCCCCCGGGACAGGCTGACTACGAGCAGTACTTC.

Many counts were recorded for this clonotype. The chain is built from TRBV4-1 and TRBJ1-2, with a tentative D call TRBD1 (6 bases). Germline V lookup: CDR1 MGHRA, CDR2 YSYEKL. CDR3 size: 15 residues. The germline V and J ends were trimmed by 3 bases and 2 bases, with 13 bases remaining between them. This CDR3 reads CASSHTRGKNYGYTF. The CDR3, as DNA: TGCGCCAGCAGCCACACCAGGGGAAAAAACTATGGCTACACCTTC.

This clonotype was recorded once. The CDR3 region is CSARDFVPQGSYGYTF. CDR3 coding DNA: TGCAGTGCTAGAGATTTTGTCCCTCAGGGAAGCTATGGCTACACCTTC. The rearrangement joins TRBV20-1 to TRBJ1-2; the D gene is possibly TRBD1 (5 bases). CDR1 and CDR2 (germline): DFQATT, SNEGSKA (reference sequence). V was clipped by 0 bases and J by 4 bases, with 18 bases between them. This CDR3 spans 16 amino acids.

This clonotype was detected only once. The genes are TRBV10-2 and TRBJ1-2, with a weak D call TRBD1 (5 bases). Germline CDR1 and CDR2: WSHSY and SAAADI. The V and J ends lost 7 bases and 8 bases respectively, with 17 bases between them. CDR3 length equals 13 residues. The CDR3 is CASNDSGAMGYTF. The CDR3, as DNA: TGCGCCAGCAACGACAGCGGGGCCATGGGCTACACCTTC.

The rearrangement joins TRBV12-3 or TRBV12-4 to TRBJ1-4, with a tentative D call TRBD1 (6 bases). Trimming took off 3 bases at V and 11 bases at J, with 13 bases between the two ends. CDR3 size: 13 residues. DNA of the CDR3: TGTGCCAGCAGTTTGGGGGACAATCGGAAACTGTTTTTT. As protein: CASSLGDNRKLFF.